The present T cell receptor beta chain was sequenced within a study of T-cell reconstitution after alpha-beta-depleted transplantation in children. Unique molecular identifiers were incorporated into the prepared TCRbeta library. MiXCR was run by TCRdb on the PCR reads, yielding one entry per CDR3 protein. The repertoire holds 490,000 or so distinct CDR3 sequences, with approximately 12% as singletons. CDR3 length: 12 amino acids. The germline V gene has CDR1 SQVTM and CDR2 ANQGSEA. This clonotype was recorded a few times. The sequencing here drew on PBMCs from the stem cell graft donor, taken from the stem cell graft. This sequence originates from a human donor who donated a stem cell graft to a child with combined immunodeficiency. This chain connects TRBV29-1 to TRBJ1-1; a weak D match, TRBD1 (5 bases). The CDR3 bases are TGCAGTATAGGGGCGGAGAACACTGAAGCTTTCTTT. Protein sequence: CSIGAENTEAFF.